Shown below are 28 T cell receptor beta chains from a single sample sequenced in a study of PD-1 blockade in classical Hodgkin lymphoma. The assay was immunoSEQ multiplex PCR, and TCRdb's table has in-frame clones only and misses some. The repertoire consists of some 30,000 clones, with more than 80% occurring once and the leading ten covering 2% to 2.5%. Time point in this sample: cycle 4 day 1 (C4D1), after 6 weeks of nivolumab. Each and every patient relapsed after autologous stem cell transplantation, and patients got differing brentuximab vedotin exposure. CD4+ T cells were purified from thawed PBMCs by negative selection. Source: CD4+ T cells from blood, taken before the fourth cycle of nivolumab. The receptors originated from a human donor with classical Hodgkin lymphoma.

V is TRBV29-1 and J is TRBJ2-7, with no clear D. Germline assignment: CDR1 SQVTM and CDR2 ANQGSEA. There are 14 residues in the CDR3. V was clipped by 4 bases and J by 0 bases, with 13 bases between them. CDR3 coding DNA: TGCAGCGTTGGAGAGCCCTGGAGCTCCTACGAGCAGTACTTC. Translating gives CSVGEPWSSYEQYF.

This chain links TRBV18 with TRBJ2-5, with a tentative D call TRBD1 (6 bases). The CDR3 has 13 amino acids. Deletions cut 4 bases from V and 1 base from J, with 7 bases between. CDR1 and CDR2 from the germline V gene are KGHSH and LQKENI. The CDR3 loop reads CASSLGGQETQYF. DNA of the CDR3: TGTGCCAGCTCACTAGGGGGCCAAGAGACCCAGTACTTC.

The chain links TRBV28 to TRBJ2-7; 8 bases map to TRBD1. The CDR3 sequence is 14 residues long. Germline values: CDR1 MDHEN, CDR2 SYDVKM. The CDR3 nucleotides are TGTGCTGTGTCAATGACAGGGGTCATCTACGAGCAGTACTTC. Encoded protein: CAVSMTGVIYEQYF.

The V gene is TRBV2, the J gene TRBJ2-4, with a possible D match to TRBD2 (5 bases). The CDR3 has 13 residues. Germline lookup yields CDR1 SNHLY and CDR2 FYNNEI. Trimming shortened V by 8 bases and J by 8 bases, and 16 bases separated the two germline ends. CDR3: CASRGSDGDIQYF. CDR3 DNA sequence: TGTGCCAGCCGTGGATCAGACGGGGACATTCAGTACTTC.

The rearrangement joins TRBV6-5 to TRBJ1-1; the D is unclear. The length of the CDR3 is 13 residues. From germline, CDR1 is MNHEY and CDR2 SVGAGI. V was cut by 4 bases and J by 1 base, with 7 bases left in between. CDR3 sequence: CASSLTRNTEAFF. The CDR3 DNA sequence: TGTGCCAGCAGTTTAACAAGGAACACTGAAGCTTTCTTT.

The chain couples TRBV19 to TRBJ2-5, with 10 bases fitting TRBD2. Germline lookup yields CDR1 LNHDA and CDR2 SQIVND (reference sequence). This CDR3 contains 14 residues. V shed 5 bases and J 5 bases; nucleotides not matched to a gene: 5. DNA of the CDR3: TGTGCCAGTAGTGCGGGACTAGCGTCGGAGACCCAGTACTTC. The encoded protein is CASSAGLASETQYF.

This sequence joins TRBV12-5 and TRBJ2-4; 8 bases align to TRBD2. The V and J ends lost 0 bases and 7 bases, in that order; junction bases with no gene match: 14. This CDR3 region has 18 residues. Germline assignment: CDR1 LGHNT and CDR2 FRNRAP. CDR3 residues: CASGLVLGASGQENIQYF. The CDR3 DNA sequence: TGTGCTAGTGGTTTGGTACTCGGGGCTAGCGGGCAAGAGAACATTCAGTACTTC.

The chain links TRBV7-9 to TRBJ2-2; D is undetermined. The germline gives CDR1 SEHNR, CDR2 FQNEAQ (reference sequence). This CDR3 is 14 amino acids long. Trimming took 1 base from V and 6 from J, leaving 9 bases between them. Here the CDR3 reads CASSLGGFPGELFF. The DNA of the CDR3 is TGTGCCAGCAGCTTAGGGGGTTTTCCCGGGGAGCTGTTTTTT.

The genes are TRBV13 and TRBJ2-3; D call uncertain. The CDR3 covers 12 residues. The ends were cut back, 5 bases at V and 7 bases at J, with 10 bases in the middle. Germline CDR1 reads PRHDT; CDR2 reads FYEKMQ (reference sequence). The CDR3 coding sequence is TGTGCCAGCAGCCCTCACAAACATACGCAGTATTTT. Protein: CASSPHKHTQYF.

The gene calls are TRBV9 and TRBJ1-2; D gene ambiguous. V lost 0 bases to trimming and J lost 5 bases, with 8 bases between them. Germline V gene lookup returns CDR1 SGDLS and CDR2 YYNGEE. The CDR3 has 13 residues. The CDR3 loop reads CASSVASEYGYTF. For the CDR3, the DNA is TGTGCCAGCAGCGTAGCTTCAGAGTATGGCTACACCTTC.

This chain joins TRBV19 and TRBJ1-5, with D unclear. CDR1 and CDR2 (germline): LNHDA, SQIVND (reference sequence). V gave up 6 bases and J gave up 6 bases, with 15 bases separating them. The CDR3 totals 14 residues. The CDR3 loop is CASRDLRGSQPQHF. CDR3 nucleotides: TGTGCCAGTAGGGACCTCCGGGGAAGTCAGCCCCAGCATTTT.

V gene TRBV4-2 combines with J gene TRBJ2-3; unclear D gene. V lost 0 bases, J lost 5 bases, and 12 bases lay in between. Per the germline V gene, CDR1 is LGHNA and CDR2 is YNFKEQ. CDR3 length: 15 residues. CDR3 nucleotides: TGTGCCAGCAGCCAAGAGAAAAGGTTGCAAGATACGCAGTATTTT. Protein product: CASSQEKRLQDTQYF.

The J gene is TRBJ1-2, the V gene TRBV15; 12 nucleotides match TRBD1. Germline V lookup: CDR1 LNHNV, CDR2 YYDKDF (reference sequence). J was trimmed by 4 bases and V by 5 bases; bases with no gene match: 11. CDR3 length equals 17 residues. Written as DNA, the CDR3 is TGTGCCACCAGCGGACCGGGACAGGGGGCACGGGGCTATGGCTACACCTTC. Protein: CATSGPGQGARGYGYTF.

The chain couples TRBV5-1 to TRBJ2-2, with TRBD1 as a possible D gene (6 bases). The V and J ends lost 0 bases and 4 bases respectively, with 13 bases between them. Germline loops: CDR1 SGHRS, CDR2 YFSETQ. CDR3 length: 16 residues. CDR3 protein: CASSLVAGVGTGELFF. Here the CDR3 DNA reads TGCGCCAGCAGCTTGGTGGCAGGGGTGGGCACCGGGGAGCTGTTTTTT.

This clone was observed a single time. The J gene is TRBJ1-1, the V gene TRBV5-1; perhaps TRBD1 as D (6 bases). V lost 4 bases and J lost 1, with 8 bases in between. This CDR3 has 13 residues. The germline CDR1 and CDR2 sequences are SGHRS and YFSETQ. The CDR3 coding sequence is TGCGCCAGCAGCATGACAGGGAACACTGAAGCTTTCTTT. Its translation is CASSMTGNTEAFF.

A few counts support this clone. The rearrangement links TRBV9 to TRBJ2-3; maybe TRBD2 (5 bases). V was pared by 2 bases and J by 0 bases, with 13 bases between. CDR3 length: 16 amino acids. CDR1 is SGDLS and CDR2 is YYNGEE in the germline V gene. The DNA for the CDR3 is TGTGCCAGCAGCGTCGGCCATCGGACTAGCACAGATACGCAGTATTTT. The encoded protein is CASSVGHRTSTDTQYF. The whole variable domain, filled in from reference TRBV9 and TRBJ2-3, reads DSGVTQTPKHLITATGQRVTLRCSPRSGDLSVYWYQQSLDQGLQFLIQYYNGEERAKGNILERFSAQQFPDLHSELNLSSLELGDSALYFCASSVGHRTSTDTQYFGPGTRLTVL.

The J gene is TRBJ2-2, the V gene TRBV19, with 9 bases identical to TRBD2. The V gene's germline CDR1 is LNHDA and CDR2 SQIVND (reference sequence). The CDR3 has 15 amino acids. The junction had 2 bases not matched to a gene; V was cut back by 4 bases and J by 2 bases. CDR3 protein: CASSRTSANTGELFF. CDR3 DNA: TGTGCCAGTAGTAGGACTAGCGCAAACACCGGGGAGCTGTTTTTT.

This clone was counted a single time. The CDR3 protein is CASSLTSGRSGSTDTQYF. In DNA form, the CDR3 reads TGTGCCAGCAGTTTAACTAGCGGGAGATCGGGTAGCACAGATACGCAGTATTTT. This chain links TRBV27 with TRBJ2-3; 11 bases map to TRBD2. This CDR3 has 18 amino acids. V lost 2 bases to trimming and J lost 0 bases; unmatched junction nucleotides: 7. Germline lookup yields CDR1 MNHEY and CDR2 SMNVEV (reference sequence).

This chain links TRBV5-1 with TRBJ2-1, with 9 positions matching TRBD1. This CDR3 has 15 amino acids. V lost 4 bases to trimming and J lost 3 bases; unmatched junction nucleotides: 5. CDR1 and CDR2 (germline): SGHRS, YFSETQ. CDR3 region: CASSPGQGNYNEQFF. The CDR3 nucleotides read TGCGCCAGCAGCCCGGGACAGGGAAACTACAATGAGCAGTTCTTC.

V is TRBV7-2 and J is TRBJ1-5, with no clear D. The CDR3 loop spans 15 amino acids. The germline V and J ends were trimmed by 0 bases and 0 bases, with 6 bases remaining between them. From germline, CDR1 is SGHTA and CDR2 FQGNSA. The CDR3 region is CASSLAGGSNQPQHF. DNA for the CDR3: TGTGCCAGCAGCTTAGCGGGCGGTAGCAATCAGCCCCAGCATTTT.

The sample holds a few counts of this clone. The V call is TRBV12-5, the J call TRBJ2-1; D is unresolved. The V gene's germline CDR1 is LGHNT and CDR2 FRNRAP. The CDR3 covers 13 residues. Trimming removed 4 bases at V and 8 bases at J, with 12 bases between. The CDR3 DNA reads TGTGCTAGTGGTTCCCCGAGGCTGGATGAGCAGTTCTTC. This gives the protein CASGSPRLDEQFF.

V and J are TRBV7-2 and TRBJ1-2; D is unclear. There are 14 residues in the CDR3. Germline CDR1 reads SGHTA; CDR2 reads FQGNSA. V gave up 5 bases and J gave up 1 base, with 11 bases separating them. The CDR3 nucleotides are TGTGCCAGCAGCACCCAGTACCGTAACTATGGCTACACCTTC. This codes for CASSTQYRNYGYTF.

Only a few counts were recorded for this clone. This chain links TRBV27 with TRBJ2-2, with D possibly being TRBD1 (6 bases). V gave up 7 bases and J gave up 6 bases, with 15 bases separating them. This CDR3 comprises 14 residues. In germline, CDR1 is MNHEY, CDR2 SMNVEV (reference sequence). The CDR3 DNA is TGTGCCAGCAAAGGACAGTCAGGAGCCGGGGAGCTGTTTTTT. It translates to CASKGQSGAGELFF.

The chain joins TRBV7-2 to TRBJ2-7; the D gene is possibly TRBD2 (5 bases). Germline lookup yields CDR1 SGHTA and CDR2 FQGNSA. The ends were cut back, 5 bases at V and 5 bases at J, with 13 bases in the middle. The CDR3 runs 13 residues. The CDR3 protein is CASSETTDHEQYF. Written as DNA, the CDR3 is TGTGCCAGCAGCGAGACTACCGACCACGAGCAGTACTTC.

The J gene is TRBJ2-1, the V gene TRBV2, with 11 bases matching TRBD2. CDR1 and CDR2 from the germline V gene are SNHLY and FYNNEI. V dropped 3 bases and J dropped 10; count of bases not matched to a gene: 8. The CDR3 loop spans 15 amino acids. The CDR3 spells CASSDTSGGSREQFF. In DNA, the CDR3 is TGTGCCAGCAGTGATACTAGCGGGGGAAGCCGGGAGCAGTTCTTC.

The rearrangement uses TRBV18 and TRBJ1-2, with 9 bases fitting TRBD1. In germline, CDR1 is KGHSH, CDR2 LQKENI. J was trimmed by 0 bases and V by 3 bases; bases with no gene match: 5. The CDR3 totals 16 residues. As DNA, the CDR3 is TGTGCCAGCTCACCGAGGACAGGGGAGGCTAACTATGGCTACACCTTC. Translation: CASSPRTGEANYGYTF.

The chain links TRBV30 to TRBJ1-2, with a weak D call TRBD1 (6 bases). From germline, CDR1 is GTSNPN and CDR2 SVGIG (reference sequence). V was pared by 0 bases and J by 7 bases, with 15 bases between. This CDR3 has 14 amino acids. CDR3 sequence (DNA): TGTGCCTGGAGTGTAAGGGGGGTTCCTGGTGGCTACACCTTC. This gives the protein CAWSVRGVPGGYTF. The full variable domain, in which reference TRBV30 and TRBJ1-2 provide the parts outside the CDR3, is SQTIHQWPATLVQPVGSPLSLECTVEGTSNPNLYWYRQAAGRGLQLLFYSVGIGQISSEVPQNLSASRPQDRQFILSSKKLLLSDSGFYLCAWSVRGVPGGYTFGSGTRLTVV.

The rearrangement joins TRBV5-4 to TRBJ2-7; 8 bases line up with TRBD1. V lost 0 bases to trimming and J lost 2 bases; unmatched junction nucleotides: 4. This CDR3 comprises 15 residues. Germline assignment: CDR1 SGHNT and CDR2 YYREEE (reference sequence). CDR3: CASSLGRTGTYEQYF. As DNA, the CDR3 is TGTGCCAGCAGCTTGGGAAGGACAGGGACCTACGAGCAGTACTTC.